One sample yielded the 16 T cell receptor beta chains listed below, sequenced in a study of blood T cells in healthy people across ages. The second PCR ran roughly 6 to 11 cycles with a sample-barcoded 5' primer and J-beta primers. MiXCR, applied by TCRdb to the 5' RACE reads, yields one record per CDR3 protein. The data contain 600,000 to 900,000 distinct CDR3 sequences, roughly 25% of them singletons. These same data were also listed under a study on T cells of mothers and their children.

The sample consisted of blood. These receptors originate from a boy younger than 18 in good health.

The chain combines TRBV6-2 or TRBV6-3 with TRBJ2-5; D call uncertain. Germline-derived CDR1 and CDR2 are MNHEY and SVGEGT. Trimming took 6 bases from V and 4 from J, leaving 12 bases between them. The CDR3 runs 13 residues. This CDR3 is CASSHQRRETQYF. The CDR3 DNA is TGTGCCAGCAGCCACCAGAGGAGAGAGACCCAGTACTTC.

The chain employs TRBV7-9 and TRBJ1-2; D is perhaps TRBD1 (6 bases). The V gene lost 2 bases and the J gene lost 0 bases, with 10 bases spanning the gap. This CDR3 is 15 amino acids long. Germline lookup yields CDR1 SEHNR and CDR2 FQNEAQ (reference sequence). CDR3 coding DNA: TGTGCCAGCAGCTTAAAACAGGGATCTAACTATGGCTACACCTTC. Its protein is CASSLKQGSNYGYTF.

The genes are TRBV24-1 and TRBJ2-3; D is uncertain. Germline assignment: CDR1 KGHDR and CDR2 SFDVKD. Trimming shortened V by 6 bases and J by 2 bases, and 2 bases separated the two germline ends. The CDR3 runs to 11 residues. CDR3 coding DNA: TGTGCCACCAGTCACACAGATACGCAGTATTTT. Its translation is CATSHTDTQYF.

This clonotype has only a few counts. The chain links TRBV11-2 to TRBJ2-1; 7 bases are shared with TRBD2. The CDR3 loop spans 15 amino acids. J was trimmed by 4 bases and V by 5 bases; bases with no gene match: 8. Germline values: CDR1 SGHAT, CDR2 FQNNGV. CDR3 DNA sequence: TGTGCCAGCAGCCCCGGGACTATCCGATACAATGAGCAGTTCTTC. Protein product: CASSPGTIRYNEQFF.

This clonotype was seen a few times. This chain joins TRBV29-1 and TRBJ1-3, with 8 bases lining up with TRBD1. The CDR3 has 15 amino acids. Per germline, CDR1 SQVTM and CDR2 ANQGSEA. The J segment lost 8 bases and the V segment lost 7 bases, leaving 16 bases of the junction unmatched. CDR3 sequence (DNA): TGCAGCGCCGCCGACCGCCCAGGGGGCGCGGACACCATATATTTT. Translated: CSAADRPGGADTIYF.

This rearrangement joins TRBV6-6 to TRBJ2-5; possible D gene TRBD1, 5 bases. The V end lost 2 bases, the J end lost 4 bases, and 11 bases lay between the germline ends. The CDR3 has 14 amino acids. Germline CDR1 reads MNHNY; CDR2 reads SVGAGI (reference sequence). This CDR3 reads CASSYPGRGETQYF. The CDR3 coding sequence is TGTGCCAGCAGTTACCCGGGTAGGGGAGAGACCCAGTACTTC.

The chain has TRBV3-1 and TRBJ2-3, with D hard to call. Trimming pared 3 bases from V and 4 bases from J, leaving 11 bases between. The CDR3 has 14 residues. Germline V gives CDR1 LGHDT, CDR2 YNNKEL (reference sequence). CDR3 region: CASSHLKEADTQYF. CDR3 nucleotides: TGTGCCAGCAGCCATCTAAAAGAGGCAGATACGCAGTATTTT.

Notes on this clonotype: Relative to the germline gene, one junction end is altered; a read error may explain this. V usage is TRBV20-1 and J usage is TRBJ2-5; 14 nucleotides match TRBD2. CDR3 length: 17 amino acids. CDR1 is DFQATT, CDR2 SNEGSKA, per germline (reference sequence). Written as DNA, the CDR3 is TGCAGTGCTAGAGATCAGTGGAGTTTAGGACTAGCGGGGGGACGGTTCTTC. Protein: CSARDQWSLGLAGGRFF.

The J gene is TRBJ2-4, the V gene TRBV13; a possible D gene is TRBD2 (5 bases). The CDR3 extends over 15 amino acids. CDR1 is PRHDT and CDR2 is FYEKMQ in the germline V gene (reference sequence). V lost 4 bases and J lost 7, with 17 bases in between. CDR3 nucleotides: TGTGCCAGCAGCTCCCCCGGGGAAGGGAATAACATTCAGTACTTC. It yields the protein CASSSPGEGNNIQYF.

Only a few counts were recorded for this clonotype. V gene TRBV11-2 combines with J gene TRBJ2-1; no reliable D call. The CDR3 extends over 14 amino acids. V lost 6 bases and J lost 0, with 9 bases in between. Germline values: CDR1 SGHAT, CDR2 FQNNGV. The chain's CDR3 is CASRPPNSYNEQFF. The CDR3 nucleotides read TGTGCCAGCAGGCCACCGAACTCCTACAATGAGCAGTTCTTC.

There are a few counts of this clonotype. The rearrangement links TRBV6-5 to TRBJ1-1; 10 bases align to TRBD1. This CDR3 region has 18 residues. Germline CDR1 reads MNHEY; CDR2 reads SVGAGI. V shed 4 bases and J 0 bases; nucleotides not matched to a gene: 11. The CDR3 nucleotides read TGTGCCAGCAGTTCATCCGGGACAGGGGTCTTCTTGAACACTGAAGCTTTCTTT. It specifies CASSSSGTGVFLNTEAFF.

This clonotype has only a few counts. This sequence joins TRBV19 and TRBJ1-4; 10 bases line up with TRBD1. The V and J ends lost 3 bases and 7 bases, in that order; junction bases with no gene match: 2. There are 14 residues in the CDR3. Germline V CDR1 and CDR2: LNHDA, SQIVND (reference sequence). CDR3 in DNA: TGTGCCAGTAGTATGGACAGGGGGGGTGAAAAACTGTTTTTT. Encoded protein: CASSMDRGGEKLFF. Full variable domain (remainder filled in from reference TRBV19 and TRBJ1-4): DGGITQSPKYLFRKEGQNVTLSCEQNLNHDAMYWYRQDPGQGLRLIYYSQIVNDFQKGDIAEGYSVSREKKESFPLTVTSAQKNPTAFYLCASSMDRGGEKLFFGSGTQLSVL.

This clonotype showed up just a few times. The V gene is TRBV9, the J gene TRBJ2-3, with D perhaps matching TRBD2 (6 bases). The V end lost 4 bases, the J end lost 0 bases, and 15 bases lay between the germline ends. The germline gives CDR1 SGDLS, CDR2 YYNGEE. The CDR3 is 16 amino acids. CDR3 loop: CASSSGDFSSTDTQYF. CDR3 sequence (DNA): TGTGCCAGCAGCTCCGGGGACTTCTCTAGCACAGATACGCAGTATTTT. Full variable domain (rest looked up from reference TRBV9 and TRBJ2-3): DSGVTQTPKHLITATGQRVTLRCSPRSGDLSVYWYQQSLDQGLQFLIQYYNGEERAKGNILERFSAQQFPDLHSELNLSSLELGDSALYFCASSSGDFSSTDTQYFGPGTRLTVL.

This chain uses TRBV12-3 or TRBV12-4 with TRBJ1-1; no clear D gene. Trimming removed 3 bases from V and 4 bases from J, with 15 bases in between. The CDR3 covers 15 residues. As DNA, the CDR3 is TGTGCCAGCAGTTTTAACGAAGGGCCGGGCACTGAAGCTTTCTTT. It specifies CASSFNEGPGTEAFF.

J is TRBJ2-2 and V is TRBV6-5; D uncertain. The germline V and J ends were trimmed by 6 bases and 0 bases, with 8 bases remaining between them. The germline gives CDR1 MNHEY, CDR2 SVGAGI. The CDR3 runs to 14 residues. CDR3 protein: CASRPPPNTGELFF. The CDR3 coding sequence is TGTGCCAGCAGACCCCCCCCGAACACCGGGGAGCTGTTTTTT.

This clonotype appeared a few times. The chain joins TRBV3-1 to TRBJ2-7, with D unclear. This CDR3 comprises 13 residues. The ends were cut back, 6 bases at V and 5 bases at J, with 14 bases in the middle. Germline values: CDR1 LGHDT, CDR2 YNNKEL (reference sequence). CDR3 coding DNA: TGTGCCAGCAGTCAACAAACTCGAGACGAGCAGTACTTC. Protein product: CASSQQTRDEQYF.